The TCR beta chain under discussion was sequenced for a study of blood T cell repertoires in COVID-19. Study-level information: The origin of the acute and convalescent COVID-19 samples was the United States, Italy and Spain.

In the source study's methods: Reference gene primer amplification in the assay estimated nucleated cell counts. The table came from immunoSEQ multiplex PCR; TCRdb's copy has only in-frame clones and leaves some out. V and J calls and clone size follow that table, whereas D and trimming were derived from the DNA. Altogether under 300,000 clones are present, under 85% being singletons, with the ten largest covering about 2%. The CDR3 has 13 amino acids. Trimming took 11 bases from V and 4 from J; bases not matched to a gene: 7. The V gene's germline CDR1 is ENHRY and CDR2 SYGVKD. The TCR originated in a man aged 30 to 39 who had recovered from COVID-19. This rearrangement joins TRBV10-3 to TRBJ2-7; 11 bases are shared with TRBD1. Sample: peripheral blood. CDR3 residues: CAVRGDRGYEQYV. CDR3 sequence (DNA): TGTGCCGTAAGAGGGGACAGGGGGTACGAGCAGTACGTC.